This TCR beta chain was sequenced for a study of T cells in Graves' hyperthyroidism and ophthalmopathy. CDR3 length: 13 amino acids. With 1 base clipped from V and 5 bases from J, the junction kept 4 bases outside the gene matches. Germline assignment: CDR1 SQVTM and CDR2 ANQGSEA. RNA transcripts gave rise to amplified TCR beta CDR3 regions. HTBI primers were employed in a first-round RT-PCR of the TCR CDR3. A single record per CDR3 protein comes from TCRdb applying MiXCR to the multiplex PCR reads. The sample shows about 500,000 distinct CDR3 sequences, around 15% of them seen only once. Sequenced: blood. This chain connects TRBV29-1 to TRBJ2-5; TRBD1 matches at 7 bases. The origin of this receptor is a young woman with Graves' ophthalmopathy. In nucleotides, the CDR3 is TGCAGCGTTGAAGCGAGGGGGCTGGAGACCCAGTACTTC. Its protein is CSVEARGLETQYF.